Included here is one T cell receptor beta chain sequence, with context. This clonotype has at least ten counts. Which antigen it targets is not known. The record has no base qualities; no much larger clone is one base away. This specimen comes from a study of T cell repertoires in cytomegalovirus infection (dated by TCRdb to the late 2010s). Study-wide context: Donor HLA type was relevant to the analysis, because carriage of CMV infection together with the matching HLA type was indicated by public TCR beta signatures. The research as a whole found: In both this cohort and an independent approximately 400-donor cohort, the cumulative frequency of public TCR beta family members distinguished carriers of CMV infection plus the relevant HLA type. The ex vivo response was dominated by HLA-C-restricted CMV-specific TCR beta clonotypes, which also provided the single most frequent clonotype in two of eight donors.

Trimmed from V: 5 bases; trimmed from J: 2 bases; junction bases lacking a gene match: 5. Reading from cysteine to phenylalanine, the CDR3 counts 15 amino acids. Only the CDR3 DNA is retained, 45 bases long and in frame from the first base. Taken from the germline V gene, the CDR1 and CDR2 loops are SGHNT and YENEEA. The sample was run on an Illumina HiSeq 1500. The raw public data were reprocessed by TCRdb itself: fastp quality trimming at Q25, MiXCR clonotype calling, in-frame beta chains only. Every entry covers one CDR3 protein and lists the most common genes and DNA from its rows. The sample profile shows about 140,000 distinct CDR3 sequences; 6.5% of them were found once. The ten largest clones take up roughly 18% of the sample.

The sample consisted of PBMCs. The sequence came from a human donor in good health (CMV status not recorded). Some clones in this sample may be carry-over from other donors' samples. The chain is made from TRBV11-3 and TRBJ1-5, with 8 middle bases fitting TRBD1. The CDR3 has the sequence CASSPGQGGNQPQHF. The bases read TGTGCCAGCAGCCCCGGACAGGGAGGCAATCAGCCCCAGCATTTT.